This entry is about one TCR beta chain. The antigen it binds to is not known. The record has no base qualities; no much larger clone is one base away. TCR CDR3 regions were amplified from genomic DNA by multiplex PCR using the deep immunoSEQ assay. Genomic DNA extracted from each cell subset was distributed evenly over all wells of several immunoSEQ 96-well plates, and each plate served as one replicate. Each replicate PCR for sorted subsets received about 200 ng genomic DNA, equal to some 32,000 T cell genomes. Purified libraries were quantified with a Qubit 3.0 fluorometer, sized on a Bioanalyzer 2100, and re-quantified with the KAPA Library Quantification kit. Each immunoSEQ 96-well plate was sequenced on its own single-read 150-cycle Illumina NextSeq 550 flow cell. Processing in the source paper ran as follows. Because only junctional sequences without quality scores were contained in the immunoSEQ output, filtering matching that applied to full-length reads could not be performed. Sequences were annotated with PyIR, a Python wrapper for IgBLAST v1.9, and V/J genes and CDR3 were assigned using IMGT germline references. Reads were removed for weak V/J assignments (E-value above 1e-6), missing CDR3, stop codons, out-of-frame junctions, or ambiguous translated residues. A V3J clonotype was defined by an identical inferred V gene, J gene, and CDR3 amino acid sequence. To compute the percentage overlap between repertoires, the number of shared unique clonotypes was divided by the size of the smaller repertoire. Three approaches were used to assess repertoire richness: RTK rarefaction, the Chao1 estimator, and Recon v2.1 estimates of unobserved clonotypes. Generation probabilities for all TCRbeta clonotypes obtained by the gDNA method from a handful of donors were computed using OLGA. Entries here come from immuneACCESS through TCRdb and include only in-frame sequences with V and J called. Some clones fail to appear in such tables; in the studies checked, an unresolved V gene covers under half of the shortfall, and the cause of the remainder is unknown. V and J calls and clone size are given by that table; D and trimming were obtained from the DNA. The sample yields about 1 million clones; about 76% were counted once. The ten largest clones take up around 1.5% of the sample.

These data are taken from a study of shared clonotypes between healthy human individuals (dated by TCRdb to the early 2020s). Context from the whole study: The cohort comprised a couple of women and a few men aged 18 to 49 years. Leukapheresis yielded between about 0.94 and 8.9 billion PBMCs per donor. Per donor, three plates each were used for CD4 naive and CD4 memory, two for CD8 naive, and one for CD8 memory. Libraries were prepared and TCR repertoires were sequenced by different laboratories using diverse techniques, in order to increase sequencing depth and limit assay-specific biases. Blood TCR repertoires of about 5 healthy adults were deeply sequenced to estimate repertoire size and the extent of clonotype sharing between individuals.

The donors were healthy, HIV-negative adults who had no recently reported acute infections or vaccinations. Every donor was a Caucasian adult residing in Nashville, Tennessee, USA. CD4+ T cells were enriched through magnetic negative selection, after which naive cells were positively selected on CD45RA and the remaining negative fraction served as the memory subset. Blood was obtained by leukapheresis, after which PBMCs were separated by Ficoll-Histopaque density gradient centrifugation and cryopreserved in liquid nitrogen vapor phase. Analytical flow cytometry was used to check the purity and quantity of every magnetically sorted T cell population. Genomic DNA was isolated from every sorted fraction and measured by UV absorbance on a Nanodrop 2000c. The investigation overall reported the following: Even with the large sequencing depth, rarefaction of the sorted-subset datasets indicated that sequencing was incomplete. When several donors were compared, the shared fraction of clonotypes was around 5.1% for naive CD4, more than 3% for naive CD8, about 2.5% for memory CD4, and 0.35% to 0.4% for memory CD8. Sampling was limited to blood, and TCR repertoires in tissue likely differ from TCR repertoires in blood. The genetic and exposure-history diversity represented was limited by the small number of donors. Estimated clonotype richness was generally larger for naive than for memory subsets. Higher generation probabilities were observed for clonotypes shared by all four sorted-subset donors than for non-shared clonotypes. Pairwise subsampling led to the expectation that sequencing depth would affect the degree of clonotype sharing among donors.

The CDR3 starts with the cysteine, ends with the phenylalanine, and has 17 residues. Solely the CDR3 DNA is kept, with 51 bases framed from the first base. For this chain, trimming is 0 bases at the V end and 1 base at the J end, and the number of junction bases without a gene match is 6. CDR1 GTSNPN and CDR2 SVGIG were looked up in the germline V gene (reference sequence). The receptor chain draws on TRBV30 and TRBJ2-1, and 10 junction bases match TRBD2. The sample comprised memory CD4+ T cells sorted from blood. The sample's cell subset or site, from its label and the paper: CD45RA-negative fraction. The receptor was isolated from a man between 18 and 29 years old in good health. The DNA is TGTGCCTGGAGTGTCTATTGGACTAGCGGATCCTACAATGAGCAGTTCTTC. The translation is CAWSVYWTSGSYNEQFF.